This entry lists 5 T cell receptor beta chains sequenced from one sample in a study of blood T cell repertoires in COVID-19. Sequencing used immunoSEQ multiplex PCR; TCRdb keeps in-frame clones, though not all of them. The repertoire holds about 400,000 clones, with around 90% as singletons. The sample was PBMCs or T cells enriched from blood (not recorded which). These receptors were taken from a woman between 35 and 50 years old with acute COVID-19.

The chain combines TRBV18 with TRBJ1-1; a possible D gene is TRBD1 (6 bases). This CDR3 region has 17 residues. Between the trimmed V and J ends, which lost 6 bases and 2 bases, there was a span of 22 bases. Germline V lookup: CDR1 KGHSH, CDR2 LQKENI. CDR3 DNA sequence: TGTGCCAGCTCCCCAACCCAGACAGGCTCGCTTAACACTGAAGCTTTCTTT. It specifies CASSPTQTGSLNTEAFF.

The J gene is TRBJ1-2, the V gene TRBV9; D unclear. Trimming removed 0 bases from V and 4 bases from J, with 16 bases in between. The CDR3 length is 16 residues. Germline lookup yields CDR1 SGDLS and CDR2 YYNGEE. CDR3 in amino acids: CASSVGLAPAPYGYTF. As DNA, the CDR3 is TGTGCCAGCAGCGTAGGACTTGCACCGGCGCCCTATGGCTACACCTTC.

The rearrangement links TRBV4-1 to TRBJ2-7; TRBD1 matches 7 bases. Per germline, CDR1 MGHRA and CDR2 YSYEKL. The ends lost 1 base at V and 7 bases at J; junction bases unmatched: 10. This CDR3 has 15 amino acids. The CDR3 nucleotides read TGCGCCAGCAGCCAAGGGGACAGATCGCTTGAAGAGCAGTACTTC. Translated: CASSQGDRSLEEQYF.

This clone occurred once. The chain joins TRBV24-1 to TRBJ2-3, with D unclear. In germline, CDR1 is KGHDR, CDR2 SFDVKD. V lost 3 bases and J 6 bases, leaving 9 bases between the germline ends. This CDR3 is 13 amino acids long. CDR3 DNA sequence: TGTGCCACCAGTGATCCGTACACGGATACGCAGTATTTT. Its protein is CATSDPYTDTQYF.

The CDR3 sequence: CASSQSGQGNTEAFF. CDR3 DNA sequence: TGTGCCAGCAGCCAATCCGGACAGGGAAACACTGAAGCTTTCTTT. The chain couples TRBV3-1 (or the pseudogene TRBV3-2) to TRBJ1-1; 8 bases are a match to TRBD1. V was pared by 2 bases and J by 2 bases, with 4 bases of the junction left unmatched. Germline V gene sequence: CDR1 LGHDT, CDR2 YNNKEL (reference sequence). The CDR3 is made up of 15 amino acids.